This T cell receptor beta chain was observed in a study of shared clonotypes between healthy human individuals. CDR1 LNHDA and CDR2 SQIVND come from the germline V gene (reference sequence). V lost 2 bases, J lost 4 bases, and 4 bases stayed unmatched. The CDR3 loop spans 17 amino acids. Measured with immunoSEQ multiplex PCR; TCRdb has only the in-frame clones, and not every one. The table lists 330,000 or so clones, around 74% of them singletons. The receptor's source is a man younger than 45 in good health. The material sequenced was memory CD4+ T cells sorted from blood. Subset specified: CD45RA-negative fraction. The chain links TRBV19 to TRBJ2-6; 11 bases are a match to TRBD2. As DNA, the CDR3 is TGTGCCAGTAGTATACTAGCGGGAGGCTTCGGGGCCAACGTCCTGACTTTC. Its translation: CASSILAGGFGANVLTF.